A selection of T cell receptor beta chains follows, all from one sample in a study of shared clonotypes between healthy human individuals. Profiling relied on immunoSEQ multiplex PCR, and the TCRdb table lists in-frame clones only, not all of them. The sample consists of 300,000 or so clones, about 74% of them appearing once. The sample was memory CD4+ T cells sorted from blood. These receptors were collected from a man aged 25 to 45 in good health. CDR3s leave out the opening cysteine and the closing phenylalanine or tryptophan.

v_gene,j_gene,CDR3aa
TRBV11-3,TRBJ2-1,ASSPGASGRYEQF
TRBV19,TRBJ1-3,ASSMDRSSGNTIY
TRBV6-5,TRBJ1-1,ASSSIDTEAF
TRBV7-7,TRBJ1-3,ASSSSSGNTIY
TRBV10-3,TRBJ2-1,AISGVYEQGNEQF
TRBV10-3,TRBJ1-5,AISGSYNTAGQPQH
TRBV7-9,TRBJ2-7,ASSQTGGTYEQY
TRBV10-3,TRBJ2-7,AISDMSEQY
TRBV6-1,TRBJ2-7,ASSSGQGGSYEQY
TRBV29-1,TRBJ2-3,SVSGDLTDTQY
TRBV18,TRBJ1-5,ASSPGFGNQPQH
TRBV5-5,TRBJ2-2,ASSLVQGNTGELF
TRBV10-3,TRBJ1-1,AISETQGNTEAF
TRBV2,TRBJ2-7,ASSEVAGYEQY
TRBV11-2,TRBJ2-2,ASSLLAGGNTGELF
TRBV5-5,TRBJ2-5,ASSYTPGQETQY
TRBV2,TRBJ1-2,ASSEGGRSYT
TRBV7-2,TRBJ2-3,ASSRPGATQY
TRBV11-3,TRBJ2-7,ANSFGGNIDEQY
TRBV6-1,TRBJ2-7,ASSEGARVAEQY
TRBV10-3,TRBJ2-5,AISDVGTQY
TRBV5-1,TRBJ2-2,ASSRDRGRGTGELF
TRBV11-2,TRBJ2-3,ASSPLIKTSGSPADTQY
TRBV5-4,TRBJ2-5,ASSKGAQETQY
TRBV18,TRBJ2-7,ASSRWKRRLRMRRQY
TRBV5-1,TRBJ2-5,ASSLKGTEQY
TRBV18,TRBJ1-2,ASSPPTGSGYT
TRBV10-1,TRBJ2-1,ASSSGSSAGEQF
TRBV6-6,TRBJ1-4,ASRTTGGEGNEKLF
TRBV5-5,TRBJ2-1,ASSMQSASEF
TRBV5-1,TRBJ2-2,ASSSKLGTGELF
TRBV5-1,TRBJ2-3,ASSPGRDELTDTQY
TRBV6-5,TRBJ1-4,ASSYSTGSNEKLF
TRBV2,TRBJ1-1,ASSKVPGLEAF
TRBV7-9,TRBJ1-6,ASSFSGWGPSPLH
TRBV11-2,TRBJ2-7,ASSFSSASYEQY
TRBV2,TRBJ2-1,ASRVDLQGSEQF
TRBV28,TRBJ2-2,ASSFRGVELF
TRBV7-2,TRBJ2-7,ASSPHPGEAYEQY
TRBV6-1,TRBJ2-3,ASSDPGTGKDTQY
TRBV5-5,TRBJ2-3,ASSLPGGRGDTQY
TRBV7-1,TRBJ1-3,ASSKQLELSGNTIY
TRBV2,TRBJ2-7,ASHRGSRSYEQY
TRBV2,TRBJ2-3,ASSPGTSVTDTQY